This T cell receptor beta chain was profiled in a study of cytomegalovirus exposure and HLA in healthy donors. Looking at the study overall: For the roughly 370 genotyped donors, around 76% fell within the Caucasian-associated ancestry cluster. General observations from the study: In a later analysis, 17,000 or so TCR beta sequences were associated with HLA alleles at 0.05 false discovery rate.

Trimming left V 4 bases short and J 8 bases short, with 6 bases between. Germline CDR1 reads SQVTM; CDR2 reads ANQGSEA. This CDR3 has 10 amino acids. Researchers ran the PCR with 60 Vbeta and 13 Jbeta primers. Assay: immunoSEQ multiplex PCR; the TCRdb copy retains only in-frame clones and omits some. This table holds roughly 180,000 clones, less than 80% found once. Nominally healthy donors provided the samples, though records likely missed some immune exposures. Comments on this clone: The antigen remains unidentified.

This sequence joins TRBV29-1 and TRBJ2-1; D gene uncertain. This TCR was recovered from a female donor in good health and CMV-seronegative. What was sequenced was PBMCs. CDR3 sequence: CSVGHYEQFF. The CDR3 nucleotides read TGCAGCGTTGGGCATTATGAGCAGTTCTTC.